The rows below give T cell receptor beta chains drawn from one sample of a study of blood T cell repertoires in COVID-19. The method was immunoSEQ multiplex PCR; TCRdb's version includes in-frame clones alone and lacks a portion of them. Of tens of thousands of clones detected, around 86% appear once; the ten largest clones hold over 7.5%. The sequenced sample consisted of peripheral blood. The receptors derive from a man aged 45 to 65 with active COVID-19. Both conserved end residues are part of each CDR3.

TRBV3-1/TRBV3-2,TRBJ2-3,CASSQDRLAGGPLRTDTQYF
TRBV5-1,TRBJ1-3,CASSPGQGFSGNTIYF
TRBV5-6,TRBJ2-7,CASSGTLYEQYF
TRBV28,TRBJ2-7,CASSLVGEAYEQYF
TRBV7-9,TRBJ1-1,CASSFAGTLNTEAFF
TRBV10-3,TRBJ1-2,CAISVSGNYGYTF
TRBV2,TRBJ1-1,CASSESGTGNTEAFF
TRBV9,TRBJ1-2,CASSTSQGAYGYTF
TRBV5-4,TRBJ2-5,CASSLWAAGETQYF
TRBV27,TRBJ1-4,CASSLNGGTPGKLFF
TRBV27,TRBJ2-7,CASSSLGGAVDYEQYF
TRBV5-6,TRBJ2-7,CASSLEGTSGGYSYEQYF
TRBV4-3,TRBJ2-1,CASSQEATSDEQFF
TRBV24-1,TRBJ2-7,CATSDSRELTYEQYF
TRBV28,TRBJ1-5,CASLRGGFANQPQHF
TRBV12-3/TRBV12-4,TRBJ1-5,CASSTRGAQPQHF
TRBV4-3,TRBJ2-2,CASSQADRGEKRELFF
TRBV10-2,TRBJ1-5,CASQGAGSNQPQHF
TRBV19,TRBJ1-2,CASSTMTGDFNYGYTF